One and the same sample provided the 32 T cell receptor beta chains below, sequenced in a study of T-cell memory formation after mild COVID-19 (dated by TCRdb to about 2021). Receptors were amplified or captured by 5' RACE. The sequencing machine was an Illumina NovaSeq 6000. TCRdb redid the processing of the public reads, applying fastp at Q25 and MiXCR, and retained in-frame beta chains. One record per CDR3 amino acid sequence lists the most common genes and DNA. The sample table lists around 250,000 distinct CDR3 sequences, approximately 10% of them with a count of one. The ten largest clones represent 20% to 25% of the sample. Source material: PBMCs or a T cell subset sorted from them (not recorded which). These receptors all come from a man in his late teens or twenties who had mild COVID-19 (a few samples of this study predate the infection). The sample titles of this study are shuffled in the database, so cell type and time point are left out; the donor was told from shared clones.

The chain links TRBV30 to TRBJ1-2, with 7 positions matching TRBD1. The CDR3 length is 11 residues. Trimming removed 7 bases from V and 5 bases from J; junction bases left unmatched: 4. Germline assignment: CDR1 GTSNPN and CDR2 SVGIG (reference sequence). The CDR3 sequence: CASQTGYGYTF. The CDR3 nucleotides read TGTGCCTCCCAGACAGGGTATGGCTACACCTTC.

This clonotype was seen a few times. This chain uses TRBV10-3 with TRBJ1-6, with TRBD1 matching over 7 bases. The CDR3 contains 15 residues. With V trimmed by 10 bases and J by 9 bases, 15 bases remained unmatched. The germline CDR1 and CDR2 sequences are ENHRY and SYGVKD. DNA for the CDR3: TGTGCCACCTCGGGACAGCGCCCTGAGCCTTCACCCCTCCACTTT. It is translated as CATSGQRPEPSPLHF.

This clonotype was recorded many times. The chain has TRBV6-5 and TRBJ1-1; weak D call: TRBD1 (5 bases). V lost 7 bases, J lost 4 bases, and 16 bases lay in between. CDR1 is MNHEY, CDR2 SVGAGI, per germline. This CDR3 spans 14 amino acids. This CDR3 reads CASTAPGRATEAFF. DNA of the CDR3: TGTGCCAGCACTGCGCCCGGCAGGGCCACTGAAGCTTTCTTT.

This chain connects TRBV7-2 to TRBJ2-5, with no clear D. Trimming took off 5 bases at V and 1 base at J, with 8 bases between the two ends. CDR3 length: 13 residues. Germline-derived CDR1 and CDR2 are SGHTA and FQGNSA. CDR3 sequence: CASSTTRQETQYF. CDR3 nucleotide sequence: TGTGCCAGCAGCACCACTCGCCAAGAGACCCAGTACTTC.

CDR3 bases: TGTGCCAGCAGCGTAGACGGGGGGCGGCGCACCGGGGAGCTGTTTTTT. Its translation: CASSVDGGRRTGELFF. V usage is TRBV9 and J usage is TRBJ2-2, with D possibly TRBD2 on 7 matching bases. CDR1 is SGDLS and CDR2 is YYNGEE in the germline V gene. V was cut by 0 bases and J by 4 bases, with 13 bases left in between. This CDR3 is built from 16 residues.

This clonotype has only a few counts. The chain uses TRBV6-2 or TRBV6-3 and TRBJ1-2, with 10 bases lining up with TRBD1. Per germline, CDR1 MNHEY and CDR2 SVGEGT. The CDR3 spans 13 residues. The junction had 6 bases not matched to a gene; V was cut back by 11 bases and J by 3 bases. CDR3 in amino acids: CAVTTGGYYGYTF. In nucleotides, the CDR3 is TGTGCCGTCACGACAGGGGGCTACTATGGCTACACCTTC.

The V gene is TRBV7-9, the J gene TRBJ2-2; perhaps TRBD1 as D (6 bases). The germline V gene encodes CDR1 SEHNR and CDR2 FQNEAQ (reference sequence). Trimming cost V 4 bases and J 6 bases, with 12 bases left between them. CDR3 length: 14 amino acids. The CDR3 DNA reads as TGTGCCAGCAGCTCCCGTCGACAGGCCGGGGAGCTGTTTTTT. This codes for CASSSRRQAGELFF.

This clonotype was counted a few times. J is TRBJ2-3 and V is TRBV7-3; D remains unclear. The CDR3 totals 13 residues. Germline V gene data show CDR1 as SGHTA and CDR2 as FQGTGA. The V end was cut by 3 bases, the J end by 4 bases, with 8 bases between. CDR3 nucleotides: TGTGCCAGCAGCTTCCAAGAAGCAGATACGCAGTATTTT. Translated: CASSFQEADTQYF.

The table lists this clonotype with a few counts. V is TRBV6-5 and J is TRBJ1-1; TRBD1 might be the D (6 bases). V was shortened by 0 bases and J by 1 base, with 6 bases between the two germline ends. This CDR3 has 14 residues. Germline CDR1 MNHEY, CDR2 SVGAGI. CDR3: CASSYSTGNTEAFF. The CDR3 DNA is TGTGCCAGCAGTTACTCGACAGGGAACACTGAAGCTTTCTTT.

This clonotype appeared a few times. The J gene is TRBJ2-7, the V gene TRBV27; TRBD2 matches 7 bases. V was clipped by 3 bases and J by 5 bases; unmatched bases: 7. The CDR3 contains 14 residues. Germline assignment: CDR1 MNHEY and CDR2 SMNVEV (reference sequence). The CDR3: CASSLGRAVHEQYF. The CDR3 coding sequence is TGTGCCAGCAGTTTGGGGAGGGCGGTCCACGAGCAGTACTTC.

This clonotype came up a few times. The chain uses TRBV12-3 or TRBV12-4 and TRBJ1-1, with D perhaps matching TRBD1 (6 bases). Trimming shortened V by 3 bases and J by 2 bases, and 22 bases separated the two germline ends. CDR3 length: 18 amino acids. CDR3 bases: TGTGCCAGCAGTTTGAGCTGGGGGCGCCGCCGTCCAAACACTGAAGCTTTCTTT. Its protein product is CASSLSWGRRRPNTEAFF.

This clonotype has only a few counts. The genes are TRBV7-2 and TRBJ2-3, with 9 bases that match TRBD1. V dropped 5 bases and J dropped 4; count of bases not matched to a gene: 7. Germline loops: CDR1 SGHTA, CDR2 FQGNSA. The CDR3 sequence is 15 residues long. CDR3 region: CASSLGTGLPDTQYF. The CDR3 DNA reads TGTGCCAGCAGCCTCGGGACAGGGCTGCCAGATACGCAGTATTTT.

DNA for the CDR3: TGCGCCAGCAGCTTCTCTGGCAGCAACTATGGCTACACCTTC. Translated, it gives CASSFSGSNYGYTF. The V call is TRBV5-1, the J call TRBJ1-2; no firm D call. The CDR3 sequence is 14 residues long. Germline CDR1 reads SGHRS; CDR2 reads YFSETQ. The germline V and J ends were trimmed by 2 bases and 2 bases, with 10 bases remaining between them.

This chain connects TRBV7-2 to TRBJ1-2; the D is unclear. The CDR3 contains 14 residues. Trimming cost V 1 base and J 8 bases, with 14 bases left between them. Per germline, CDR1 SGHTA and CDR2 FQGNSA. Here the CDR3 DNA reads TGTGCCAGCAGCTTAGTACTGTCTCCAAGAGGCTACACCTTC. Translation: CASSLVLSPRGYTF.

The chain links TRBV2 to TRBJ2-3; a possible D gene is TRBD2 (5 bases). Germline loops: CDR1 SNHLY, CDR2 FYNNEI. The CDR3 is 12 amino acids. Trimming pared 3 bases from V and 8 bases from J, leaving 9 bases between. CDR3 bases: TGTGCCAGCAGTGAGGTCCGGGGTACGCAGTATTTT. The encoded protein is CASSEVRGTQYF.

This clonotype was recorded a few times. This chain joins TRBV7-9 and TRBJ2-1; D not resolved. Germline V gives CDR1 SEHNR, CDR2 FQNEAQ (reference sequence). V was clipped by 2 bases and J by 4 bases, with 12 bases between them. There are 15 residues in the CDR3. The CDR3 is CASSLSEFAYNEQFF. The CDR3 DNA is TGTGCCAGCAGCTTAAGCGAGTTTGCGTACAATGAGCAGTTCTTC.

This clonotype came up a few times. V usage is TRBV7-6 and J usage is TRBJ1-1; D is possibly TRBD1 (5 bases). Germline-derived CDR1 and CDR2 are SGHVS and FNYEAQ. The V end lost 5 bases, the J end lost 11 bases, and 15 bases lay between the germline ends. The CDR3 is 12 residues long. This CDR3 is CASSLNGAEAFF. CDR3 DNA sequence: TGTGCCAGCAGCCTAAACGGGGCGGAGGCTTTCTTT.

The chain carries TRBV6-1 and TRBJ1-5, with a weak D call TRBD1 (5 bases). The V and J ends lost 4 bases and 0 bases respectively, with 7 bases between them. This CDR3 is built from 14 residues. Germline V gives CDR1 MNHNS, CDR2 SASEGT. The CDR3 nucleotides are TGTGCCAGCAGTGGAGGGGATAGCAATCAGCCCCAGCATTTT. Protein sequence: CASSGGDSNQPQHF.

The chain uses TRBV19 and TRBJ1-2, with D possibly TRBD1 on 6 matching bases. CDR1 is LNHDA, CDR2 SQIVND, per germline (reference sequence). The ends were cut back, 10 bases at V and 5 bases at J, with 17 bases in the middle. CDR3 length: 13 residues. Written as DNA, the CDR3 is TGTGCCACCCGGGACAACCCCTATTATGGCTACACCTTC. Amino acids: CATRDNPYYGYTF.

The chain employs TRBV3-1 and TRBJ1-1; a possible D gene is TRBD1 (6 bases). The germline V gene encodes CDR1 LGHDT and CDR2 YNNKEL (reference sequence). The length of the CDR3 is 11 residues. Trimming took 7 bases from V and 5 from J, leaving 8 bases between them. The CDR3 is CASTTGTEAFF. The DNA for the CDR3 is TGTGCCAGCACAACAGGGACTGAAGCTTTCTTT.

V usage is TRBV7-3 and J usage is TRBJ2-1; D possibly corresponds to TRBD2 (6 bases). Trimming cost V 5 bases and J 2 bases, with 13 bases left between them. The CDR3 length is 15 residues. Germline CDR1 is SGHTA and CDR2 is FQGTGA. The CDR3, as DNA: TGTGCCAGCAGCCCGGGAAGCGGGCCCTACAATGAGCAGTTCTTC. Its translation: CASSPGSGPYNEQFF.

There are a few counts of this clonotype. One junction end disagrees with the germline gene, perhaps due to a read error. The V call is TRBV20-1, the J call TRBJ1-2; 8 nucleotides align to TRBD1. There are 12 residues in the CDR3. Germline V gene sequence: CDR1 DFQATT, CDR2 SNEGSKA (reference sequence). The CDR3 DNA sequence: TGCAGTGCCAGAGAGACAGGGGATGGCTACACCTTC. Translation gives CSARETGDGYTF.

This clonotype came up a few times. CDR3 in amino acids: CASSFGTGSETQYF. The CDR3 bases are TGTGCCAGCAGCTTCGGGACAGGGAGTGAGACCCAGTACTTC. The chain has TRBV7-2 and TRBJ2-5, with TRBD1 matching over 9 bases. CDR1 and CDR2 (germline): SGHTA, FQGNSA. This CDR3 is built from 14 residues. V lost 3 bases and J lost 5; bases outside the gene matches: 4.

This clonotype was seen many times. In nucleotides, the CDR3 is TGTGCCAGCAGTGGACTAGCGGGGAACACCGGGGAGCTGTTTTTT. This encodes CASSGLAGNTGELFF. The V call is TRBV6-4, the J call TRBJ2-2; TRBD2 matches at 10 bases. The ends lost 4 bases at V and 1 base at J; junction bases unmatched: 0. The germline V gene has CDR1 MRHNA and CDR2 SNTAGT. This CDR3 contains 15 residues.

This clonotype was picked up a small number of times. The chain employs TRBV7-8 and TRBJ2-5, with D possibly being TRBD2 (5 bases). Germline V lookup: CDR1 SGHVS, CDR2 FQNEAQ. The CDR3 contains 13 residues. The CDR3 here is CACRERFRETQYF. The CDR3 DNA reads TGTGCGTGTAGGGAGAGGTTTAGGGAGACCCAGTACTTC.

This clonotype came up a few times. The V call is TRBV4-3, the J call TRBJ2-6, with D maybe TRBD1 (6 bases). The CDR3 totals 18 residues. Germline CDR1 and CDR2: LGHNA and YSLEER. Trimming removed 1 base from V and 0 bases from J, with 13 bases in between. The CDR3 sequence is CASSQGGGPNSGANVLTF. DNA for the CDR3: TGCGCCAGCAGCCAAGGAGGGGGACCGAACTCTGGGGCCAACGTCCTGACTTTC.

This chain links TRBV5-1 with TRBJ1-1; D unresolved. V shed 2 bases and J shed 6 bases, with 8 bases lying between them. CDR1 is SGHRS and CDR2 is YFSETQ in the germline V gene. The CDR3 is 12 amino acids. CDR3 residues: CASSFEGAEAFF. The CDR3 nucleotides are TGCGCCAGCAGCTTTGAAGGAGCTGAAGCTTTCTTT.

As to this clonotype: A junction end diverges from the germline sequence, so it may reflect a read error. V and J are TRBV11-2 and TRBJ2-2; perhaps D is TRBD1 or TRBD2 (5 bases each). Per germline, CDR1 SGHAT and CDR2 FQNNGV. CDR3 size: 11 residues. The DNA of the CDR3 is TGTGCCAGCAGGGACACCGGGGAGCTGATTTTT. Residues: CASRDTGELIF.

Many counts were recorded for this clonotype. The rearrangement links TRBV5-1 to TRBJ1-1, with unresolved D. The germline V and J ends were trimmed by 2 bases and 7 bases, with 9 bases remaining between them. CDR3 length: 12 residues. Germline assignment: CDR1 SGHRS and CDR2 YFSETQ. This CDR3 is CASSFTGFEAFF. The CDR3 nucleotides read TGCGCCAGCAGCTTTACTGGGTTTGAAGCTTTCTTT.

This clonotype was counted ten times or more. The CDR3, as DNA: TGTGCCAGCCGCCTCATTACAGCAGTCTATGGCTACACCTTC. Translation: CASRLITAVYGYTF. This chain links TRBV6-1 with TRBJ1-2; no definite D call. CDR3 length: 14 residues. Deletions cut 8 bases from V and 4 bases from J, with 17 bases between. Per germline, CDR1 MNHNS and CDR2 SASEGT.

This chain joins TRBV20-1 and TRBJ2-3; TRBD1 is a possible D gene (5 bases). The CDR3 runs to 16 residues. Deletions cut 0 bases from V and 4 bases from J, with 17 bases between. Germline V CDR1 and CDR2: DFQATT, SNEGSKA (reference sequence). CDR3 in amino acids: CSARDGRTKGPDTQYF. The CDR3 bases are TGCAGTGCTAGAGACGGACGGACAAAAGGGCCAGATACGCAGTATTTT.

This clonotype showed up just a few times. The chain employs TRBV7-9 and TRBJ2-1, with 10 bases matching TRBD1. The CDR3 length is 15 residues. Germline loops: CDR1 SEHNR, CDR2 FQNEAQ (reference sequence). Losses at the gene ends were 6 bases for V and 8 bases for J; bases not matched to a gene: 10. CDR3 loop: CASRRTGGRQDEQFF. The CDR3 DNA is TGTGCCAGCAGACGGACAGGGGGTCGTCAGGATGAGCAGTTCTTC.